In its sample, the clone carrying this T cell receptor (beta chain) was seen many times. What it binds is not known. The data stem from a study of Graves' ophthalmopathy and Graves' hyperthyroidism. Findings and caveats of the study: Blood repertoires reportedly contained most expanded thyroid clonotypes above 0.001 frequency.

RNA transcripts yielded amplified TCR beta CDR3 regions. HTBI primers were used in a first-round RT-PCR, which preceded a second-round multiplex PCR. MiXCR was run by TCRdb on the multiplex PCR reads, yielding one entry per CDR3 protein. There are under 350,000 distinct CDR3 sequences in the sample; 15% to 20% occur only once, and 12% lies in the top ten. Diagnosis used clinical symptoms, serum thyroxine, TRAb, thyroid ultrasound and orbital computed tomography. The CDR3 totals 17 residues. Trimming at V came to 4 bases and at J to 0 bases, leaving 10 bases not matched to a gene. Germline V lookup: CDR1 SNHLY, CDR2 FYNNEI.

The clonotype originates from an adult man with Graves' ophthalmopathy. The V call is TRBV2, the J call TRBJ1-2, with TRBD1 matching 8 bases. The sequenced sample consisted of peripheral blood. CDR3 sequence (DNA): TGTGCCAGCAGTGGGGGGGGGACAGGCGTTACTAACTATGGCTACACCTTC. Translation gives CASSGGGTGVTNYGYTF.